This TCR beta chain originates from a study of Graves' ophthalmopathy and Graves' hyperthyroidism. In its sample, this clonotype was seen many times. Its antigen is currently unknown. Using RNA transcripts, the TCR beta CDR3 regions were amplified. HTBI-primed first-round RT-PCR preceded second-round multiplex PCR. TCRdb fed the multiplex PCR reads into MiXCR, producing one record per CDR3 protein. Here the sample spans some 410,000 distinct CDR3 sequences, around 21% being singletons. This CDR3 contains 12 residues. The V gene end was trimmed by 10 bases and the J gene end by 0 bases; junction bases not matched to a gene: 2. The germline V gene has CDR1 SNHLY and CDR2 FYNNEI. Overall study findings and caveats: The model's prediction of ophthalmopathy progression had 70.59% sensitivity and around 77% specificity. Blood repertoires reportedly contained most expanded thyroid clonotypes above 0.001 frequency.

Stable hyperthyroidism meant no progression to ophthalmopathy within 18 months of follow-up. Aged 18 to 65, the patients with hyperthyroidism had under 2 months' duration and were newly diagnosed. The receptor's source is a woman under 30 with stable Graves' hyperthyroidism. This rearrangement joins TRBV2 to TRBJ2-7, with 8 nucleotides matching TRBD2. The sequencing input was peripheral blood. The CDR3 region has the DNA TGTGCCACCACTAGCGGCTCCTACGAGCAGTACTTC. As protein: CATTSGSYEQYF.